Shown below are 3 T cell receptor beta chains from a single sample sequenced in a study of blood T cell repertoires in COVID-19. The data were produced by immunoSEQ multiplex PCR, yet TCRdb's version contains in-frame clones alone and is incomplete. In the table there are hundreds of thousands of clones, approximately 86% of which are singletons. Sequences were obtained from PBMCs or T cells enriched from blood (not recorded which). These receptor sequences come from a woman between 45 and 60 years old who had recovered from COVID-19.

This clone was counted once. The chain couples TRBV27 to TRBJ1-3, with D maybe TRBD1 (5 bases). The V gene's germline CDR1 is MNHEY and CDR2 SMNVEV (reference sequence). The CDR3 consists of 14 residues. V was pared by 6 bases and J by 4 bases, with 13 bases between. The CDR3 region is CASRGEAKGNTIYF. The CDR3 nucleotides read TGTGCCAGCAGGGGGGAGGCGAAGGGAAACACCATATATTTT.

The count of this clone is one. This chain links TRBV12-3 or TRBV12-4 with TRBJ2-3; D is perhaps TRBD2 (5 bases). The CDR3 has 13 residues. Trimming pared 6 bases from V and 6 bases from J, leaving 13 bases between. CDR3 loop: CASRSLGGDTQYF. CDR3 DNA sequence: TGTGCCAGCAGATCACTGGGCGGGGATACGCAGTATTTT.

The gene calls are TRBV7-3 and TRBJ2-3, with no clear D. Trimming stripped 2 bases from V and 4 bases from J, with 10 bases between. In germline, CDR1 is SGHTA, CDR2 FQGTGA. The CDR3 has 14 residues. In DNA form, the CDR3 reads TGTGCCAGCAGCTTAGAAATCCGGGCAGATACGCAGTATTTT. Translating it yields CASSLEIRADTQYF.